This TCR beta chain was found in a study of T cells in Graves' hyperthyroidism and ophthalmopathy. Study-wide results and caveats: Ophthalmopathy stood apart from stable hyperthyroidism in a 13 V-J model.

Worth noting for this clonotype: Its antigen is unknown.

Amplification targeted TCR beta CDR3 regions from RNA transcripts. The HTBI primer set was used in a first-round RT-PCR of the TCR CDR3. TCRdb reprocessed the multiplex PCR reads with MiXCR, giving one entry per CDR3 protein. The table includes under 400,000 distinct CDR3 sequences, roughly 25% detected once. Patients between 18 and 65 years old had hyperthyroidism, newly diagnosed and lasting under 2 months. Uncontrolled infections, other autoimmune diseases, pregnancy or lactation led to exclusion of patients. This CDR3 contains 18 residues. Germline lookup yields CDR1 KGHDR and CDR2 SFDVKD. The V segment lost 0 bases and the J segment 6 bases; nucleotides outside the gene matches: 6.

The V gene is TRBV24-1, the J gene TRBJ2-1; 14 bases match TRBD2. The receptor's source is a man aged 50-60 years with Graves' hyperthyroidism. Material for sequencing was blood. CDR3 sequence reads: CATSDLPRTSGRFNEQFF. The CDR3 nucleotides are TGTGCCACCAGTGATTTGCCGAGGACTAGCGGGAGGTTCAATGAGCAGTTCTTC.